This TCR beta chain stems from a study of radiation and T cells in renal cell carcinoma. Germline-derived CDR1 and CDR2 are LNHDA and SQIVND (reference sequence). V shed 6 bases, J shed 6 bases, and the junction held 5 bases outside the gene matches. The CDR3 length is 14 residues. Described time point: blood 2 weeks post-SBRT. Described treatment: 15 Gy SBRT to primary tumor, nephrectomy 4 weeks later. Serial blood draws occurred at baseline and 2 and 4 weeks post-SBRT. This renal cell carcinoma was of the clear cell type. Method: immunoSEQ multiplex PCR; TCRdb's copy keeps in-frame clones and lacks some. This table has around 80,000 clones, around 76% appearing once.

Sequenced material: blood, taken from a patient whose treatment included radiotherapy and nephrectomy. The chain carries TRBV19 and TRBJ1-5; 10 bases agree with TRBD1. This sequence was found in a man between 60 and 75 years old with renal cell carcinoma. The CDR3 spells CASSLTGGSQPQHF. The DNA for the CDR3 is TGTGCCAGTAGCTTGACAGGGGGCAGTCAGCCCCAGCATTTT.